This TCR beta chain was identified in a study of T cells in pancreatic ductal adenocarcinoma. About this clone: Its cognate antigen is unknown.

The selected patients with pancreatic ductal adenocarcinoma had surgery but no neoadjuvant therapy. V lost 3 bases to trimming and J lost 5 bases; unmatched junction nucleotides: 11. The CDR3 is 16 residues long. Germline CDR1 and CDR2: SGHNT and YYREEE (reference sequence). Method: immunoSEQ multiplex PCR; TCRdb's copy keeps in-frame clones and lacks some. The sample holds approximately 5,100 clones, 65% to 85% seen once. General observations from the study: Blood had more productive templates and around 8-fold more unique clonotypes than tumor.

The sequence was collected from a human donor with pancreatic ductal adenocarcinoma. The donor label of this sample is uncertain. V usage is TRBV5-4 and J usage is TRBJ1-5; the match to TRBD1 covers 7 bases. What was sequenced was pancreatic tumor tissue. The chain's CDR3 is CASSSAFGQDDQPQHF. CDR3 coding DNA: TGTGCCAGCAGCTCTGCTTTTGGACAGGATGATCAGCCCCAGCATTTT.